The 20 T cell receptor beta chains presented below share a single source sample, sequenced in a study of technical replicates of blood from several donors. The table came from immunoSEQ multiplex PCR; TCRdb's copy has only in-frame clones and leaves some out. The table includes about 67,000 clones, about 97% detected once. The sequenced sample was T cells isolated from PBMCs. Receptors originate from a human donor in good health.

V and J are TRBV18 and TRBJ2-7; 8 bases line up with TRBD1. CDR3 size: 14 residues. From germline, CDR1 is KGHSH and CDR2 LQKENI. The V segment lost 3 bases and the J segment 4 bases; nucleotides outside the gene matches: 5. The CDR3 region is CASSPGTGLYEQYF. The CDR3 DNA reads as TGTGCCAGCTCACCCGGGACAGGTCTATACGAGCAGTACTTC.

The V gene is TRBV10-3, the J gene TRBJ1-1; 7 bases are a match to TRBD1. With 4 bases clipped from V and 5 bases from J, the junction kept 7 bases outside the gene matches. The CDR3 covers 14 residues. The germline V gene encodes CDR1 ENHRY and CDR2 SYGVKD. In DNA form, the CDR3 reads TGTGCCATCAGTGCGGAGGGGGCAAGGACTGAAGCTTTCTTT. It yields the protein CAISAEGARTEAFF.

The chain has TRBV6-4 and TRBJ2-1; 7 positions agree with TRBD2. The CDR3 has 14 amino acids. The V gene end was trimmed by 6 bases and the J gene end by 4 bases; junction bases not matched to a gene: 6. Per germline, CDR1 MRHNA and CDR2 SNTAGT. The CDR3 protein is CASRPSGDYNEQFF. The CDR3 DNA sequence: TGTGCCAGCAGACCAAGCGGGGATTACAATGAGCAGTTCTTC.

The chain has TRBV4-1 and TRBJ2-7; 9 bases line up with TRBD2. This CDR3 is 16 amino acids long. Per germline, CDR1 MGHRA and CDR2 YSYEKL. V trimming: 8 bases; J trimming: 1 base; junction bases outside the gene matches: 12. The CDR3 DNA reads TGCGCCAGCCGCAACCCGACTAGCGGAACTTCCTACGAGCAGTACTTC. Encoded protein: CASRNPTSGTSYEQYF.

The chain couples TRBV27 to TRBJ1-1; D gene unclear. The CDR3 sequence is 15 residues long. Germline assignment: CDR1 MNHEY and CDR2 SMNVEV (reference sequence). Deletions cut 7 bases from V and 1 base from J, with 16 bases between. This CDR3 is CASTPRRSKNTEAFF. CDR3 in DNA: TGTGCCAGCACCCCTCGAAGGAGCAAGAACACTGAAGCTTTCTTT.

This clone was detected only once. This chain uses TRBV20-1 with TRBJ1-2; D remains unclear. The V and J ends lost 3 bases and 7 bases respectively, with 9 bases between them. Per germline, CDR1 DFQATT and CDR2 SNEGSKA (reference sequence). This CDR3 comprises 11 residues. In nucleotides, the CDR3 is TGCAGTGCTAGTGAGGGTTTTGGCTACACCTTC. Translating gives CSASEGFGYTF.

The genes are TRBV7-6 and TRBJ1-5; maybe TRBD1 (6 bases). CDR1 is SGHVS and CDR2 is FNYEAQ in the germline V gene. Trimming left V 5 bases short and J 7 bases short, with 15 bases between. The CDR3 extends over 14 amino acids. The DNA of the CDR3 is TGTGCCAGCAGCCCCCGGACAGACAGGCAGCCCCAGCATTTT. This encodes CASSPRTDRQPQHF.

The rearrangement uses TRBV4-1 and TRBJ1-4, with 8 positions matching TRBD1. The CDR3 spans 15 residues. Germline CDR1 and CDR2: MGHRA and YSYEKL. V lost 4 bases and J lost 8; bases outside the gene matches: 9. The chain's CDR3 is CASSLSGTGREKLFF. In nucleotides, the CDR3 is TGCGCCAGCAGCCTGTCCGGGACAGGCCGCGAAAAACTGTTTTTT.

This clone was recorded once. V usage is TRBV9 and J usage is TRBJ2-1; the D is unclear. CDR1 and CDR2 (germline): SGDLS, YYNGEE. CDR3 length: 14 amino acids. V lost 7 bases and J 0 bases, leaving 11 bases between the germline ends. The CDR3 bases are TGTGCCAGCGGAGCTGTGAGCTCCTACAATGAGCAGTTCTTC. This gives the protein CASGAVSSYNEQFF.

The chain links TRBV2 to TRBJ1-1, with no clear D. Germline CDR1 and CDR2: SNHLY and FYNNEI. The CDR3 spans 11 residues. Trimming removed 6 bases at V and 3 bases at J, with 5 bases between. The CDR3 region is CASSSDTEAFF. CDR3 nucleotide sequence: TGTGCCAGCAGCTCAGACACTGAAGCTTTCTTT.

The chain has TRBV7-9 and TRBJ1-1; TRBD1 is a possible D gene (5 bases). The CDR3 extends over 12 amino acids. Trimming pared 11 bases from V and 6 bases from J, leaving 16 bases between. CDR1 is SEHNR, CDR2 FQNEAQ, per germline (reference sequence). The CDR3 nucleotides read TGTGCCGCCCGGGCGGGGGTCCCTGAAGCTTTCTTT. It is translated as CAARAGVPEAFF.

This chain connects TRBV5-6 to TRBJ2-7; 8 bases align to TRBD2. CDR3 size: 13 residues. The V and J ends lost 4 bases and 3 bases, in that order; junction bases with no gene match: 3. Per the germline V gene, CDR1 is SGHDT and CDR2 is YYEEEE. CDR3 sequence (DNA): TGTGCCAGCAGCCCGGGACTAGGCTACGAGCAGTACTTC. Translated: CASSPGLGYEQYF.

This sequence joins TRBV9 and TRBJ1-1; D may be TRBD1 (5 bases). V was pared by 5 bases and J by 4 bases, with 12 bases between. The CDR3 is 13 amino acids. CDR1 is SGDLS, CDR2 YYNGEE, per germline. The CDR3 loop is CASSPTGGTEAFF. CDR3 in DNA: TGTGCCAGCAGTCCTACAGGTGGCACTGAAGCTTTCTTT.

The rearrangement uses TRBV18 and TRBJ2-7, with 8 bases fitting TRBD2. CDR3 length: 14 residues. Losses at the gene ends were 3 bases for V and 5 bases for J; bases not matched to a gene: 6. CDR1 KGHSH and CDR2 LQKENI come from the germline V gene. DNA of the CDR3: TGTGCCAGCTCACCCTGGACTAGCAGACACGAGCAGTACTTC. This encodes CASSPWTSRHEQYF.

The chain combines TRBV7-3 with TRBJ1-4, with TRBD1 as a possible D gene (5 bases). The germline CDR1 and CDR2 sequences are SGHTA and FQGTGA. Trimming removed 4 bases from V and 7 bases from J, with 16 bases in between. The CDR3 length is 15 residues. This chain's CDR3 is CASSSGGRSSEKLFF. The CDR3 region has the DNA TGTGCCAGCAGCTCTGGGGGGAGGTCTAGTGAAAAACTGTTTTTT. The full variable domain, with the rest looked up from reference TRBV7-3 and TRBJ1-4, is GAGVSQTPSNKVTEKGKYVELRCDPISGHTALYWYRQSLGQGPEFLIYFQGTGAADDSGLPNDRFFAVRPEGSVSTLKIQRTERGDSAVYLCASSSGGRSSEKLFFGSGTQLSVL.

This clone was found a few times. The chain couples TRBV19 to TRBJ1-1; maybe TRBD1 (6 bases). The ends were cut back, 5 bases at V and 1 base at J, with 11 bases in the middle. The CDR3 runs to 14 residues. Germline CDR1 is LNHDA and CDR2 is SQIVND (reference sequence). CDR3: CASSEGQTNTEAFF. Here the CDR3 DNA reads TGTGCCAGTAGTGAAGGACAGACGAACACTGAAGCTTTCTTT.

This clone has just a few counts. The rearrangement joins TRBV5-6 to TRBJ2-7; D is undetermined. CDR1 SGHDT and CDR2 YYEEEE come from the germline V gene. The CDR3 spans 13 residues. V gave up 3 bases and J gave up 3 bases, with 10 bases separating them. CDR3 region: CASSSLPDYEQYF. Here the CDR3 DNA reads TGTGCCAGCAGCTCTCTCCCAGACTACGAGCAGTACTTC.

The V gene is TRBV15, the J gene TRBJ1-1; possible D gene TRBD1, 5 bases. The CDR3 sequence is 12 residues long. V lost 5 bases and J lost 3, with 7 bases in between. The V gene's germline CDR1 is LNHNV and CDR2 YYDKDF (reference sequence). CDR3 DNA: TGTGCCACCAGCTCAGGGTACACTGAAGCTTTCTTT. The encoded protein is CATSSGYTEAFF.

The chain carries TRBV13 and TRBJ2-5, with TRBD2 identical over 9 bases. After removal of 2 bases from V and 0 bases from J, the junction contained 4 bases not matched to a gene. Germline values: CDR1 PRHDT, CDR2 FYEKMQ (reference sequence). This CDR3 is built from 16 residues. The CDR3 sequence is CASSLKGLAYQETQYF. CDR3 in DNA: TGTGCCAGCAGCTTAAAAGGACTAGCGTACCAAGAGACCCAGTACTTC.

This clone was recorded once. The chain carries TRBV9 and TRBJ1-1; no clear D. Germline loops: CDR1 SGDLS, CDR2 YYNGEE. The ends were cut back, 3 bases at V and 1 base at J, with 7 bases in the middle. The CDR3 length is 13 residues. The CDR3 region is CASSAGTNTEAFF. CDR3 DNA: TGTGCCAGCAGCGCAGGCACGAACACTGAAGCTTTCTTT.